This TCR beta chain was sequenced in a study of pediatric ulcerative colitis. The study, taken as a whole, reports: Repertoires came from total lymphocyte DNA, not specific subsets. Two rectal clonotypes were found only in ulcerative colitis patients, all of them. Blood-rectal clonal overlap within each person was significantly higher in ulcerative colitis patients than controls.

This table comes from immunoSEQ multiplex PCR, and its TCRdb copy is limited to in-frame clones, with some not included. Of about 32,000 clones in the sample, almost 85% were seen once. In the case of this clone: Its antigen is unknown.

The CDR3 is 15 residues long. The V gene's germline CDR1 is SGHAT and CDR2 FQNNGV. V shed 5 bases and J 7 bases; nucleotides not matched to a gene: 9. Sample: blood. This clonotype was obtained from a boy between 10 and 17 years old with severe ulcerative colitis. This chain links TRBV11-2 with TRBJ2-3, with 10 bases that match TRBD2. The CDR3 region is CASSPSGGVDYTQYF. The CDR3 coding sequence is TGTGCCAGCAGCCCCAGCGGGGGGGTAGATTATACGCAGTATTTT.